The T cell receptor beta chain described here comes from a study of Graves' ophthalmopathy and Graves' hyperthyroidism. The hyperthyroidism patients, aged 18 to 65, had been newly diagnosed, with under 2 months' duration. The CDR3 loop spans 15 amino acids. Trimming left V 7 bases short and J 1 base short, with 14 bases between. Germline V lookup: CDR1 ENHRY, CDR2 SYGVKD. Amplifying from RNA transcripts, the study obtained TCR beta CDR3 regions. Second-round multiplex PCR came after a first-round RT-PCR that employed HTBI primers. From the multiplex PCR reads, TCRdb called clonotypes with MiXCR, one entry per CDR3 protein. The repertoire holds around 1.1 million distinct CDR3 sequences, with less than 45% as singletons.

The receptor was isolated from an adult man with Graves' hyperthyroidism. Material: peripheral blood or thyroid tissue (not recorded which). The gene calls are TRBV10-3 and TRBJ1-5; D perhaps matches TRBD1 (5 bases). In DNA form, the CDR3 reads TGTGCCATCAAAGCGGGGCCCGAAAGCAATCAGCCCCAGCATTTT. It is translated as CAIKAGPESNQPQHF.